This paragraph reports one T cell receptor beta chain. The entry originates in a study of blood T cell repertoires in COVID-19. Study summary: Some COVID-19 samples were acute and others convalescent; all came from the United States, Italy and Spain.

Germline lookup yields CDR1 KGHSH and CDR2 LQKENI. This CDR3 has 15 residues. The germline V and J ends were trimmed by 2 bases and 7 bases, with 15 bases remaining between them. Some clones are missing from TCRdb's copy, which holds only in-frame ones; the method was immunoSEQ multiplex PCR. The table has roughly 420,000 clones, roughly 90% seen once. The origin of this receptor is a young woman with acute COVID-19. Sequencing was performed on PBMCs or T cells enriched from blood (not recorded which). V and J are TRBV18 and TRBJ1-3; unclear D gene. The CDR3 nucleotides are TGTGCCAGCTCACCAACCTCGGGGAATGGGAACACCATATATTTT. It is translated as CASSPTSGNGNTIYF.